This TCR beta chain was retrieved from a study of blood T cell repertoires in COVID-19 (dated by TCRdb to the early 2020s). Turning to the overall study: Collaborator samples came from the United States, Italy and Spain and covered acute and convalescent phases of COVID-19. The material from the prospective study consisted of cDNA or gDNA derived from T cells, B-cell-depleted T cells, or PBMCs. The dataset comprised deeply sampled blood TCRbeta repertoires from subjects exposed to, actively infected with, or recovered from COVID-19. A freely available public database, intended as a resource for researchers studying the immune response to SARS-CoV-2, is where the repertoires were released. Samples came from the ongoing ImmuneRACE study (first 160 participants) plus 1,254 subjects from 6 global collaborators. Sample metadata almost always included a de-identified subject ID, COVID-19 status, age in years and sex. HLA class I and class II types, where available, came from metadata supplied by the sample provider rather than from assay-based typing.

The immunoSEQ Assay, a bias-controlled multiplex PCR, was used to amplify TCRbeta CDR3 regions from genomic DNA. As for the authors' bioinformatics: The number of nucleated cells in each sample was estimated by amplification of reference gene primers within the assay. To quantify the absolute abundance of each unique TCRbeta CDR3 rearrangement, sequence reads were collapsed and filtered. For each sample, productive Simpson clonality was calculated as the square root of Simpson's diversity index over productive rearrangements. This immuneACCESS table, as held by TCRdb, lists in-frame sequences with V and J called but not all clones. Of the missing ones, under half trace to an unresolved V gene in checked studies; the others have no known cause. The V and J calls and clone size are taken from that table; D and trimming were inferred from the DNA. This sample gives 350,000 to 400,000 clones in total; about nine tenths of them show up just once. About 1.7% of the sample lies in the top ten.

In regard to this clone: Its antigen has not been determined. No base qualities exist here, and no much larger clone lies one base off it.

CDR3 length: 14 amino acids, cysteine to phenylalanine. Only the CDR3 portion is preserved as DNA: 42 bases, with reading frame beginning at the first base. CDR1 MNHEY and CDR2 SVGAGI were looked up in the germline V gene. V is clipped by 7 bases and J by 8 bases, and the sequence between their germline boundaries is 20 bases long. Beyond this particular receptor, the publication reports: Clinical and demographic metadata were provided uncurated, with the amount varying by source and participant.

In the prospective study, participants were roughly 18 to 100 years old, resided in about two dozen geographic areas of the United States, and were enrolled through a virtual design. In the prospective study, cohorts were assigned on the basis of participant-reported clinical history obtained from a screening survey and a study questionnaire. For ImmuneRACE Cohort 3, a participant was defined as recovered based on two consecutive negative NP/OP PCR tests, clearance by a healthcare professional, or resolution of symptoms. In the prospective study, mobile phlebotomists collected whole blood, serum and a nasopharyngeal or oropharyngeal swab from each participant. Additional blood draws and questionnaires over an approximately two-month period could optionally be provided by prospective study participants. Blood samples from the prospective study were shipped frozen or at room temperature prior to DNA extraction.

The sequenced material came from PBMCs or T cells enriched from blood (not recorded which). The V and J genes are TRBV6-5 and TRBJ1-2; the best D guess is TRBD1, with 6 bases matching. The sequence was obtained from a woman aged 30 to 39 who had recovered from COVID-19. The CDR3 here reads CASTAFSGVGGYTF. The nucleotides read TGTGCCAGCACGGCTTTTTCAGGGGTGGGCGGCTACACCTTC.